This T cell receptor beta chain is drawn from a study of shared clonotypes between healthy human individuals. The CDR3 sequence is 16 residues long. Deletions cut 2 bases from V and 0 bases from J, with 13 bases between. Germline CDR1 is SEHNR and CDR2 is FQNEAQ (reference sequence). Sequencing was performed with immunoSEQ multiplex PCR; in TCRdb, only in-frame clones are kept and a portion is missing. The sample comprises about 1,500,000 clones, roughly 96% of which are singletons, and more than 0.9% rests with the top ten. The V and J genes are TRBV7-9 and TRBJ1-1, with TRBD1 as a possible D gene (6 bases). This TCR was recovered from a young man in good health. Material for sequencing was naive CD4+ T cells sorted from blood. Specified subset: CD45RA+ positively selected. As DNA, the CDR3 is TGTGCCAGCAGCTTAAGGAGCGGGGGCATGAACACTGAAGCTTTCTTT. Residues: CASSLRSGGMNTEAFF.